In its sample, the clone carrying this T cell receptor beta chain was seen once. This sample is part of a study of shared clonotypes between healthy human individuals. Donors had no recently reported acute infections or vaccinations and were HIV-negative. Only in-frame clones appear in the TCRdb table, and some are missing; sequencing was by immunoSEQ multiplex PCR. The sample records approximately 530,000 clones, around 96% being singletons. The sequencing input was naive CD4+ T cells sorted from blood. Subset given: CD45RA+ positively selected. This TCR derives from a woman in her twenties or thirties in good health.

This chain's CDR3 is CASSPTRVDTQYF. The CDR3 nucleotides read TGTGCCAGCTCACCCACAAGGGTGGATACGCAGTATTTT. The chain carries TRBV18 and TRBJ2-3; D gene unclear. The CDR3 has 13 amino acids. With 3 bases removed from V and 6 bases from J, the gap between germline ends came to 10 bases. CDR1 and CDR2 from the germline V gene are KGHSH and LQKENI.